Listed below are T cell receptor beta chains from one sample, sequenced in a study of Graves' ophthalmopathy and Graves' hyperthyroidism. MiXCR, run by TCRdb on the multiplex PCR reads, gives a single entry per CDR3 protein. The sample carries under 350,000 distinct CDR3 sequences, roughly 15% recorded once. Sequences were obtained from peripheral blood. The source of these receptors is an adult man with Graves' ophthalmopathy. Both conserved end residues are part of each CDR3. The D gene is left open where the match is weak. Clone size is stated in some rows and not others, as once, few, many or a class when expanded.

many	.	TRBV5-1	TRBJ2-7	TGCGCCAGCAGCGCCCAAGGGTACTCCTACGAGCAGTACTTC	CASSAQGYSYEQYF
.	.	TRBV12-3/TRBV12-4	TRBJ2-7	TGCGCCAGCACTCGGGACGGCTACGAGCAGTACTTC	CASTRDGYEQYF
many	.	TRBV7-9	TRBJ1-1	TGTGCCAGCAGCTTAGCGGGAGGTAAAGGGATTGAAGCTTTCTTT	CASSLAGGKGIEAFF
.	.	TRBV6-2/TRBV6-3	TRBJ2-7	TGTGCCAGCAGTTACCGGGGGAACGGCTACGAGCAGTACTTC	CASSYRGNGYEQYF
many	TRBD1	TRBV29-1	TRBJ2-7	TGCAGCGTTGAGAGGGGGCGGTACGAGCAGTACTTC	CSVERGRYEQYF
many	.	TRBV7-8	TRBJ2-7	TGTGCCAGCAGCGCGCGGAAGAGCTCCTACGAGCAGTACTTC	CASSARKSSYEQYF
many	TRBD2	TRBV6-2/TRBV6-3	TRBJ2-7	TGTGCCAGCAGTCGACAGCGGGACTGGACGGCCTACGAGCAGTACTTC	CASSRQRDWTAYEQYF
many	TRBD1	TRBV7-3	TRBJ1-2	TGTGCCAGCAGCAAAGGACAGGGCTATGGCTACACCTTC	CASSKGQGYGYTF
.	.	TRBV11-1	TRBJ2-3	TGTGCCAGCAGCTTAGTTTTCACCCCCGGGACTCCCAGCGATACGCAGTATTTT	CASSLVFTPGTPSDTQYF
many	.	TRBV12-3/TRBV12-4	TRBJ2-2	TGTGCCAGCAGTTTAAGGCAGGGTGGCACCGGGGAGCTGTTTTTT	CASSLRQGGTGELFF
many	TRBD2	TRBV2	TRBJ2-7	TGTGCCAGCAGTGAAACTAGCGGGACCTACGAGCAGTACTTC	CASSETSGTYEQYF
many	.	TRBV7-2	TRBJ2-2	TGTGCCAGCATATTAATGGTGCCCGGGGAGCTGTTTTTT	CASILMVPGELFF
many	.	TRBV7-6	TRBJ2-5	TGTGCCAGCAGCTTTACCAGGGCTGGGTCCCAGTACTTC	CASSFTRAGSQYF
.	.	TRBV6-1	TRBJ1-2	TGTGCCAGCAGTATCCCAGGGAACTATGGCTACATCTTC	CASSIPGNYGYIF
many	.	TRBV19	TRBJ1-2	TGTGCCAGTAGTCCATGGACAGAATATATCTATGGCTACACCTTC	CASSPWTEYIYGYTF
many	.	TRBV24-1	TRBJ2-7	TGTGCCACCAGTGATTCCCGGGACACCCACGAGCAGTACTTC	CATSDSRDTHEQYF
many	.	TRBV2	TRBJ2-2	TGTGCCAGCAGTGACACCTTGAACACCGGGGAGCTGTTTTTT	CASSDTLNTGELFF
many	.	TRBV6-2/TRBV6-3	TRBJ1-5	TGTGCCAGCAGTTACTGGGGCGGGAATCAGCCCCAGCATTTT	CASSYWGGNQPQHF
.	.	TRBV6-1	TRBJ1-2	TGTGCCAGCAGTGAAAGAGGTACCTATGGCTACACCTTC	CASSERGTYGYTF
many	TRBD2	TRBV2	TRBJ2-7	TGTGCCAGCAGTGCTAGCGGGAGAAGCGGCGAGCAGTACTTC	CASSASGRSGEQYF
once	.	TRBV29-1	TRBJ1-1	TGCAGCGCGGGGCCCCGGGGTTACATGAACACTGAAGCTTTCTTT	CSAGPRGYMNTEAFF
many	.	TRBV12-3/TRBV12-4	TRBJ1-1	TGTGCCAGCAGTTTAGCGCTTGGTATTTCTGAAGCTTTCTTT	CASSLALGISEAFF
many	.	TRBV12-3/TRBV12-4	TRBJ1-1	TGTGCCAGCAGTTTTTTTGTTAATCGGAAAACTGAAGCTTTCTTT	CASSFFVNRKTEAFF
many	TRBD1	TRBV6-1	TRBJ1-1	TGTGCCAGCAGGATTGGACAGGGGGCAGGGACTGAAGCTTTCTTT	CASRIGQGAGTEAFF
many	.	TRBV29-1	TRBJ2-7	TGCAGCGTTGAAAAGGCAGAGCGTAACTACGAGCAGTACTTC	CSVEKAERNYEQYF
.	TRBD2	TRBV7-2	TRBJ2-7	TGTGCCAGCAGCTTAAGGATAGCGGGAAATGGCGAGCAGTACTTC	CASSLRIAGNGEQYF
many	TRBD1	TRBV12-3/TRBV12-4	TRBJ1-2	TGTGCCAGCAGAGGTACAGGGGGCGAGCATGGCTACACCTTC	CASRGTGGEHGYTF
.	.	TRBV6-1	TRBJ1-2	TGTGCCAGCAGTCGGGGTGCCGTGTTTGACTATGGCTACACCTTC	CASSRGAVFDYGYTF